The following is a TCR beta chain sequence with its context. The data originate from a study of control samples from healthy donors and cancer patients. V lost 6 bases, J lost 1 base, and 6 bases lay in between. Germline V gives CDR1 DFQATT, CDR2 SNEGSKA (reference sequence). CDR3 length: 11 amino acids. Sequenced by immunoSEQ multiplex PCR; TCRdb stores in-frame clones only, minus some. The profile shows 100,000 or so clones, around 90% of them singletons. The chain employs TRBV20-1 and TRBJ1-1; no reliable D call. The source material was blood. The clonotype was recovered from a woman under 30 in good health. The CDR3: CSARANTEAFF. As DNA, the CDR3 is TGCAGTGCGAGGGCGAACACTGAAGCTTTCTTT.